This T cell receptor (beta chain) was documented in a study of blood T cell repertoires in COVID-19. Background on the study: Samples came from the United States, Italy and Spain, spanning acute and convalescent COVID-19.

This table comes from immunoSEQ multiplex PCR, and its TCRdb copy is limited to in-frame clones, with some not included. The data hold about 160,000 clones, with 80% observed a single time. This CDR3 is 13 amino acids long. CDR1 and CDR2 (germline): SGHTA, FQGNSA. With 4 bases removed from V and 0 bases from J, the gap between germline ends came to 6 bases. The cohort comprised adults aged roughly 18 to 100 years residing in about two dozen US areas. Participant reports of clinical history set cohort assignment. The clonotype was recovered from a woman aged 55-69 years who had recovered from COVID-19. The sample comprised PBMCs or T cells enriched from blood (not recorded which). This sequence joins TRBV7-2 and TRBJ2-5, with D unresolved. The DNA for the CDR3 is TGTGCCAGCAGCTCAGAATACCAAGAGACCCAGTACTTC. The encoded protein is CASSSEYQETQYF.